The following is a TCR beta chain sequence with its context. This sample is drawn from a study of T-cell reconstitution after alpha-beta-depleted transplantation in children. The TCRbeta library was prepared with unique molecular identifiers. One entry per CDR3 protein, called by TCRdb with MiXCR from the PCR reads. The sample lists some 440,000 distinct CDR3 sequences; roughly 16% were seen once. After removal of 4 bases from V and 3 bases from J, the junction contained 5 bases not matched to a gene. The CDR3 totals 15 residues. Germline lookup yields CDR1 SGHDT and CDR2 YYEEEE. The J gene is TRBJ2-1, the V gene TRBV5-6, with TRBD1 identical over 9 bases. The sample here was PBMCs, mostly from graft donor cells, taken 360 days after TCRalphabeta/CD19-depleted stem cell transplant. The receptor was isolated from a boy under two years old who had a stem cell transplant for Wiskott-Aldrich syndrome, so the T cells may come from the graft donor. CDR3 in amino acids: CASSQGQGIYNEQFF. For the CDR3, the DNA is TGTGCCAGCAGCCAGGGACAGGGAATCTACAATGAGCAGTTCTTC.